What follows are 19 T cell receptor beta chains derived from one specimen sequenced in a study of T cells in Graves' hyperthyroidism and ophthalmopathy. It was RNA transcripts that yielded the amplified TCR beta CDR3 regions. Researchers ran a first-round RT-PCR on the TCR CDR3 using the HTBI primer set. TCRdb reprocessed the multiplex PCR reads with MiXCR, giving one entry per CDR3 protein. This sample has around 800,000 distinct CDR3 sequences, with around 39% found just once. The sequenced sample was blood. All receptors derive from a man aged 18-30 years with Graves' hyperthyroidism.

There are many counts of this clonotype. The chain has TRBV7-6 and TRBJ2-2; D is possibly TRBD2 (6 bases). Trimming took 5 bases from V and 7 from J, leaving 17 bases between them. Germline values: CDR1 SGHVS, CDR2 FNYEAQ. This CDR3 contains 15 residues. The CDR3 reads CASSPWGGEDGELFF. The CDR3 nucleotides are TGTGCCAGCAGCCCTTGGGGCGGGGAGGACGGGGAGCTGTTTTTT.

The genes are TRBV29-1 and TRBJ2-5; unclear D gene. Trimming removed 7 bases from V and 3 bases from J, with 9 bases in between. Germline lookup yields CDR1 SQVTM and CDR2 ANQGSEA. CDR3 size: 11 residues. The CDR3 here is CSAGREETQYF. The CDR3 nucleotides are TGCAGCGCTGGACGGGAAGAGACCCAGTACTTC.

This clonotype was observed a handful of times. The chain carries TRBV19 and TRBJ1-5; 9 bases fit TRBD1. This CDR3 is 16 amino acids long. The germline V gene has CDR1 LNHDA and CDR2 SQIVND (reference sequence). J gave up 3 bases and V 3 bases, and 6 bases lay outside the gene matches. CDR3 DNA: TGTGCCAGTAGTATGGGGGACAGGGACCCCAATCAGCCCCAGCATTTT. This sequence encodes CASSMGDRDPNQPQHF.

In this sample, this clonotype turned up once. An end of the junction does not agree with germline; a read error may underlie this. The rearrangement links TRBV29-1 to TRBJ2-5; unclear D gene. This CDR3 has 14 amino acids. Germline V gives CDR1 SQVTM, CDR2 ANQGSEA. DNA of the CDR3: TGCAACGTTGAAGGGCAGAGTTACCAAGAGACCCAGTACTTC. Translation gives CNVEGQSYQETQYF. Variable domain in full (rest from reference TRBV29-1 and TRBJ2-5): SAVISQKPSRDICQRGTSLTIQCQVDSQVTMMFWYRQQPGQSLTLIATANQGSEATYESGFVIDKFPISRPNLTFSTLTVSNMSPEDSSIYLCNVEGQSYQETQYFGPGTRLLVL.

This chain uses TRBV15 with TRBJ1-1; 8 nucleotides match TRBD1. Germline CDR1 LNHNV, CDR2 YYDKDF (reference sequence). This CDR3 has 12 amino acids. With V trimmed by 6 bases and J by 6 bases, 3 bases remained unmatched. As DNA, the CDR3 is TGTGCCACCAGGCTACAGGGGGCTGAAGCTTTCTTT. It specifies CATRLQGAEAFF.

This clonotype occurred a few times. J is TRBJ2-2 and V is TRBV20-1, with a tentative D call TRBD2 (5 bases). The germline V gene has CDR1 DFQATT and CDR2 SNEGSKA (reference sequence). The V end was cut by 8 bases, the J end by 3 bases, with 10 bases between. The CDR3 is made up of 12 amino acids. CDR3 region: CSSQEDTGELFF. CDR3 bases: TGCAGTAGCCAGGAGGACACCGGGGAGCTGTTTTTT.

This clonotype was observed at least ten times. The chain combines TRBV15 with TRBJ1-5, with D hard to call. CDR3 length: 13 amino acids. The germline gives CDR1 LNHNV, CDR2 YYDKDF (reference sequence). The V gene lost 9 bases and the J gene lost 2 bases, with 11 bases spanning the gap. CDR3 residues: CATAAMGNQPQHF. CDR3 coding DNA: TGTGCCACTGCTGCCATGGGCAATCAGCCCCAGCATTTT.

The J gene is TRBJ1-2, the V gene TRBV20-1; D call uncertain. The CDR3 length is 14 residues. V shed 0 bases and J shed 3 bases, with 11 bases lying between them. Germline V gives CDR1 DFQATT, CDR2 SNEGSKA (reference sequence). CDR3 residues: CSARERTEDYGYTF. The CDR3 region has the DNA TGCAGTGCTAGAGAACGGACGGAGGACTATGGCTACACCTTC.

This chain connects TRBV19 to TRBJ1-3, with 8 positions matching TRBD1. Germline-derived CDR1 and CDR2 are LNHDA and SQIVND (reference sequence). This CDR3 spans 13 amino acids. V dropped 7 bases and J dropped 2; count of bases not matched to a gene: 1. For the CDR3, the DNA is TGTGCCAGTACACAGGGGGCTGGAAACACCATATATTTT. This encodes CASTQGAGNTIYF.

This clonotype showed up many times. The V and J genes are TRBV10-3 and TRBJ2-2; D might be TRBD1 or TRBD2, each matching 5 bases. V lost 8 bases and J lost 8, with 18 bases in between. Germline loops: CDR1 ENHRY, CDR2 SYGVKD. The CDR3 loop spans 14 amino acids. This CDR3 is CAIRGAIQSGELFF. The CDR3 DNA reads TGTGCCATCCGAGGGGCCATCCAATCTGGGGAGCTGTTTTTT.

This clonotype occurred many times. This chain links TRBV7-9 with TRBJ2-2, with D perhaps matching TRBD2 (6 bases). V lost 5 bases and J lost 4, with 8 bases in between. The germline V gene encodes CDR1 SEHNR and CDR2 FQNEAQ (reference sequence). This CDR3 comprises 13 residues. The CDR3 coding sequence is TGTGCCAGCAGCCAGGGACTCACCGGGGAGCTGTTTTTT. This translates into CASSQGLTGELFF.

This clonotype was counted between two and nine times. V usage is TRBV2 and J usage is TRBJ1-2; D is unresolved. The CDR3 contains 15 residues. Trimming cost V 0 bases and J 5 bases, with 13 bases left between them. Germline CDR1 SNHLY, CDR2 FYNNEI. The CDR3 coding sequence is TGTGCCAGCAGTGAAGCCCTAGGGAGAAAATATGGCTACACCTTC. It encodes CASSEALGRKYGYTF.

V is TRBV25-1 and J is TRBJ2-7; 12 bases map to TRBD2. Germline V gives CDR1 MGHDK, CDR2 SYGVNS. The CDR3 spans 15 residues. The V gene end was trimmed by 8 bases and the J gene end by 3 bases; junction bases not matched to a gene: 8. CDR3 bases: TGTGCCAGCGGCCTACTAGCGGGAGGAGGCTACGAGCAGTACTTC. It translates to CASGLLAGGGYEQYF.

The chain couples TRBV5-1 to TRBJ2-2; 9 positions agree with TRBD1. The CDR3 is made up of 16 amino acids. V trimming: 1 base; J trimming: 3 bases; junction bases outside the gene matches: 4. Germline assignment: CDR1 SGHRS and CDR2 YFSETQ. The CDR3 bases are TGCGCCAGCAGCTTGTCCGGACAGGGGTACACCGGGGAGCTGTTTTTT. Amino acid sequence: CASSLSGQGYTGELFF.

This clonotype appeared a few times. The V gene is TRBV7-2, the J gene TRBJ2-3; D not resolved. V lost 3 bases, J lost 6 bases, and 7 bases lay in between. CDR1 is SGHTA and CDR2 is FQGNSA in the germline V gene. This CDR3 region has 12 residues. The CDR3 spells CASSFSLDTQYF. CDR3 DNA: TGTGCCAGCAGCTTTTCCCTGGATACGCAGTATTTT.

This rearrangement joins TRBV7-9 to TRBJ1-4; D is undetermined. V was pared by 4 bases and J by 6 bases, with 9 bases between. Germline CDR1 SEHNR, CDR2 FQNEAQ (reference sequence). This CDR3 is 13 amino acids long. The chain's CDR3 is CASSWIPDEKLFF. The CDR3, as DNA: TGTGCCAGCAGCTGGATACCCGATGAAAAACTGTTTTTT.

This chain uses TRBV7-9 with TRBJ2-2; tentative D call: TRBD1 (6 bases). Trimming pared 4 bases from V and 4 bases from J, leaving 10 bases between. The CDR3 consists of 14 residues. Germline V gene data show CDR1 as SEHNR and CDR2 as FQNEAQ (reference sequence). The CDR3 nucleotides read TGTGCCAGCAGCTGGCAACAGGGCACCGGGGAGCTGTTTTTT. Its protein product is CASSWQQGTGELFF. Full variable domain (missing parts from reference TRBV7-9 and TRBJ2-2): DTGVSQNPRHKITKRGQNVTFRCDPISEHNRLYWYRQTLGQGPEFLTYFQNEAQLEKSRLLSDRFSAERPKGSFSTLEIQRTEQGDSAMYLCASSWQQGTGELFFGEGSRLTVL.

This clonotype was counted at least ten times. V and J are TRBV10-3 and TRBJ2-7, with a possible D match to TRBD1 (5 bases). V shed 2 bases and J shed 3 bases, with 8 bases lying between them. Germline CDR1 is ENHRY and CDR2 is SYGVKD. The CDR3 covers 13 residues. The DNA of the CDR3 is TGTGCCATCAGTGAGGGGGCCGTCTACGAGCAGTACTTC. It yields the protein CAISEGAVYEQYF.

The chain combines TRBV12-3 or TRBV12-4 with TRBJ2-6; 7 bases fit TRBD1. The CDR3 runs 18 residues. J was trimmed by 0 bases and V by 5 bases; bases with no gene match: 10. DNA for the CDR3: TGTGCCAGCAGTCCTAGCCGGGGACAGCACTCTGGGGCCAACGTCCTGACTTTC. It yields the protein CASSPSRGQHSGANVLTF.